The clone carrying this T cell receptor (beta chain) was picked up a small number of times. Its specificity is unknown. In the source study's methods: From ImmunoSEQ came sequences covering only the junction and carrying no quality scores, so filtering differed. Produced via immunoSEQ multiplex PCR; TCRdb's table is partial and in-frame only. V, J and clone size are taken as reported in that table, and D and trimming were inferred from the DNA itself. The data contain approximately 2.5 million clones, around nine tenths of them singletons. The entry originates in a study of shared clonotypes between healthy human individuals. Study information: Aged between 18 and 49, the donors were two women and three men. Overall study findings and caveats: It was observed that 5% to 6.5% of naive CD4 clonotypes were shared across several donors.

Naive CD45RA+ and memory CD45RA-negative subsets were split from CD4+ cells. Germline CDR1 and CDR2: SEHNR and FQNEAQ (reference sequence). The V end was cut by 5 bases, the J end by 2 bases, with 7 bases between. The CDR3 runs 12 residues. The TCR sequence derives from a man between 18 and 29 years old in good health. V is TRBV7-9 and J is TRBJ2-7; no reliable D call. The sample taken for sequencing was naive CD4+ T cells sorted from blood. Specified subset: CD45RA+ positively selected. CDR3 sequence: CASSLTTYEQYF. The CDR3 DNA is TGTGCCAGCAGCCTCACGACCTACGAGCAGTACTTC.